These 8 T cell receptor beta chains were sequenced from one sample in a study of Ad26.COV2.S vaccination and SARS-CoV-2 variants. Some clones are missing from TCRdb's copy, which holds only in-frame ones; the method was immunoSEQ multiplex PCR. The sample contains around 140,000 clones, 86% of which appear only once. The source was peripheral blood, collected after recovery from COVID-19. These receptors were collected from a human donor who had recovered from COVID-19.

The chain couples TRBV19 to TRBJ1-5; tentatively, D is TRBD1 (5 bases). The CDR3 loop spans 13 amino acids. Trimming removed 7 bases at V and 7 bases at J, with 14 bases between. Germline V gene lookup returns CDR1 LNHDA and CDR2 SQIVND (reference sequence). The CDR3 nucleotides are TGTGCCAGTACCCTGGGGGGTGGACAGCCCCAGCATTTT. Translated, it gives CASTLGGGQPQHF.

The chain uses TRBV27 and TRBJ2-3; 9 bases are shared with TRBD1. The length of the CDR3 is 15 residues. Germline CDR1 is MNHEY and CDR2 is SMNVEV (reference sequence). V shed 6 bases and J 2 bases; nucleotides not matched to a gene: 6. The CDR3: CASRLWDRATDTQYF. CDR3 in DNA: TGTGCCAGCAGACTGTGGGACAGGGCCACAGATACGCAGTATTTT.

This sequence joins TRBV7-9 and TRBJ2-3, with TRBD1 matching 8 bases. The length of the CDR3 is 17 residues. Losses at the gene ends were 3 bases for V and 1 base for J; bases not matched to a gene: 9. Looked up from germline, CDR1 is SEHNR and CDR2 is FQNEAQ (reference sequence). Here the CDR3 reads CASSFDTGDRRTDTQYF. CDR3 DNA sequence: TGTGCCAGCAGCTTTGATACCGGGGACAGGCGCACAGATACGCAGTATTTT. The full variable domain, with the rest looked up from reference TRBV7-9 and TRBJ2-3, is DTGVSQNPRHKITKRGQNVTFRCDPISEHNRLYWYRQTLGQGPEFLTYFQNEAQLEKSRLLSDRFSAERPKGSFSTLEIQRTEQGDSAMYLCASSFDTGDRRTDTQYFGPGTRLTVL.

This chain connects TRBV10-1 to TRBJ2-3; TRBD2 aligns across 10 bases. This CDR3 is 15 amino acids long. V lost 7 bases, J lost 1 base, and 5 bases stayed unmatched. The V gene's germline CDR1 is WNHNN and CDR2 SYGVQD (reference sequence). This chain's CDR3 is CASKAGTSGTDTQYF. DNA of the CDR3: TGCGCCAGCAAAGCTGGGACTAGCGGCACAGATACGCAGTATTTT.

The genes are TRBV4-3 and TRBJ2-3; D is unclear. V was cut by 2 bases and J by 0 bases, with 9 bases left in between. The CDR3 sequence is 15 residues long. The germline V gene encodes CDR1 LGHNA and CDR2 YSLEER. In DNA form, the CDR3 reads TGCGCCAGCAGCCAAATTTATACCAGCACAGATACGCAGTATTTT. This gives the protein CASSQIYTSTDTQYF.

The chain combines TRBV3-1 (or the pseudogene TRBV3-2) with TRBJ1-5, with D possibly matching TRBD1 (5 bases). The CDR3 has 14 residues. V shed 3 bases and J shed 2 bases, with 8 bases lying between them. The V gene's germline CDR1 is LGHDT and CDR2 YNNKEL (reference sequence). The CDR3 sequence: CASSQGTGNQPQHF. Written as DNA, the CDR3 is TGTGCCAGCAGCCAGGGGACGGGCAATCAGCCCCAGCATTTT.

This chain connects TRBV18 to TRBJ2-7; D is undetermined. V lost 1 base, J lost 3 bases, and 10 bases lay in between. The germline V gene encodes CDR1 KGHSH and CDR2 LQKENI. This CDR3 has 14 residues. In DNA form, the CDR3 reads TGTGCCAGCTCACCACTGCCAGTCGACTACGAGCAGTACTTC. Its translation: CASSPLPVDYEQYF.

The chain recombines TRBV19 with TRBJ1-5; D call uncertain. Looked up from germline, CDR1 is LNHDA and CDR2 is SQIVND (reference sequence). The CDR3 runs to 12 residues. V shed 8 bases and J shed 5 bases, with 10 bases lying between them. CDR3: CASGPGDQPQHF. The CDR3 DNA reads TGTGCCAGTGGGCCAGGAGATCAGCCCCAGCATTTT.